The entry below gives a single TCR beta chain sequence along with its context. Its specificity is not known. The assay was immunoSEQ multiplex PCR, and TCRdb's table has in-frame clones only and misses some. Counted here are approximately 240,000 clones, 70% to 90% occurring once; the ten biggest clones make up around 10%. The data stem from a study of Ad26.COV2.S vaccination and SARS-CoV-2 variants. Study summary: Donor allocation was to the COV1001 Ad26.COV2.S trial arm. Notes on the study in general: The study found higher spike-specific TCR breadth in vaccine than placebo recipients.

Described treatment: approximately 18 received Ad26.COV2.S at low or high dose, single or two shots; about five received placebo; per-sample allocation not given. Day 63 after the first injection of vaccine or placebo was the sampling time. The CDR3 is 15 residues long. Germline V gene lookup returns CDR1 MNHEY and CDR2 SMNVEV (reference sequence). V dropped 8 bases and J dropped 7 bases, with 21 bases sitting between them. The chain links TRBV27 to TRBJ2-1; possibly TRBD2 for D (6 bases). The clonotype comes from a person aged 18 to 59 who received the Ad26.COV2.S COVID-19 vaccine or a placebo. The material was peripheral blood, obtained in a trial of Ad26.COV2.S vaccine versus placebo. The CDR3 reads CASGAQLAGFNEQFF. In DNA, the CDR3 is TGTGCCAGCGGGGCACAACTAGCAGGTTTTAATGAGCAGTTCTTC.